The TCR beta chain under discussion was sequenced for a study of early T cells in non-severe SARS-CoV-2 infection. Study results and caveats: The VDJdb matching leaned toward anti-spike CD8 responses and overlooked private and CD4 specificities.

This CDR3 is built from 14 residues. The junction had 6 bases not matched to a gene; V was cut back by 5 bases and J by 6 bases. Germline loops: CDR1 GTSNPN, CDR2 SVGIG (reference sequence). This clonotype has a handful of counts. Its target is unknown. Unique molecular identifiers tagged individual cDNA molecules. TCRdb re-analysed the 5' RACE reads in MiXCR, keeping a single row per CDR3 protein. The sample records fewer than 100,000 distinct CDR3 sequences, about a sixth being singletons. The chain is built from TRBV30 and TRBJ2-1; 11 bases map to TRBD1. The TCR was taken from an adult who was a healthcare worker with PCR-confirmed SARS-CoV-2 infection or an uninfected control (not recorded which). Sequencing used whole blood. CDR3 sequence reads: CAWDPGTGGNEQFF. The CDR3 DNA follows: TGTGCCTGGGACCCCGGGACAGGGGGCAATGAGCAGTTCTTC.